This is a list of T cell receptor beta chains from one sample in a study of blood T cell repertoires in COVID-19. The repertoire was sequenced with immunoSEQ multiplex PCR; TCRdb's copy has only in-frame clones and lacks some. The sample includes about 200,000 clones, around 84% of them seen just once. Input material: PBMCs or T cells enriched from blood (not recorded which). The origin of the receptors is a middle-aged man who had recovered from COVID-19. The CDR3 runs from the conserved cysteine through the conserved F or W. The D gene is left open where the match is weak. Some rows have no size entry. The others give once, few or many, or a class for an expanded clone.

j_call | clone_size | d_call | v_call | cdr3_aa | cdr3_nt
TRBJ1-3 | . | . | TRBV4-1 | CASSQGAAVGGGNTIYF | TGCGCCAGCAGCCAGGGGGCCGCAGTCGGCGGCGGAAACACCATATATTTT
TRBJ2-7 | . | TRBD1 | TRBV27 | CASTTGGLGEQYF | TGTGCCAGCACCACAGGGGGACTGGGCGAGCAGTACTTC
TRBJ2-3 | . | TRBD2 | TRBV29-1 | CSVVAGGSDTQYF | TGCAGCGTTGTGGCGGGAGGGTCAGATACGCAGTATTTT
TRBJ2-2 | . | TRBD2 | TRBV4-3 | CASSETGGAGELFF | TGCGCCAGCAGTGAAACTGGGGGGGCCGGGGAGCTGTTTTTT
TRBJ2-1 | . | TRBD2 | TRBV27 | CASSFLAGGPGQLEQFF | TGTGCCAGCAGTTTTCTAGCGGGAGGACCAGGTCAGCTTGAGCAGTTCTTC
TRBJ1-1 | . | . | TRBV5-1 | CASSWRDYSEAFF | TGCGCCAGCAGCTGGAGGGATTACTCGGAAGCTTTCTTT
TRBJ2-1 | . | . | TRBV5-6 | CASSLVSGEQFF | TGTGCCAGCAGCTTGGTCTCGGGTGAGCAGTTCTTC
TRBJ1-2 | few | . | TRBV6-5 | CACSSQGTYGYTF | TGTGCCTGCAGCAGCCAGGGGACCTATGGCTACACCTTC
TRBJ2-5 | once | TRBD1 | TRBV13 | CASSQSDRGETQYF | TGTGCCAGCAGCCAGTCGGACAGGGGCGAGACCCAGTACTTC
TRBJ2-7 | few | . | TRBV27 | CASSLGRGGEQYF | TGTGCCAGCAGTTTAGGGCGGGGCGGGGAGCAGTACTTC
TRBJ1-5 | . | TRBD1 | TRBV5-1 | CASSWGGTDNQPQHF | TGCGCCAGCAGCTGGGGTGGGACAGACAATCAGCCCCAGCATTTT
TRBJ2-1 | once | TRBD2 | TRBV5-6 | CASSFGTSGVSSYNEQFF | TGTGCCAGCAGCTTCGGGACTAGCGGGGTGAGCTCCTACAATGAGCAGTTCTTC
TRBJ1-1 | . | . | TRBV9 | CASSVAGDSEAFF | TGTGCCAGCAGCGTAGCTGGAGACAGTGAAGCTTTCTTT
TRBJ2-7 | few | TRBD1 | TRBV4-1 | CASSQIGQAYEQYF | TGCGCCAGCAGCCAAATTGGACAGGCCTACGAGCAGTACTTC
TRBJ2-7 | . | . | TRBV13 | CASSSRGKGEQYF | TGTGCCAGCAGCTCTAGGGGGAAAGGCGAGCAGTACTTC
TRBJ2-4 | . | TRBD1 | TRBV3-1/TRBV3-2 | CASSIQGLAKNIQYF | TGTGCCAGCAGCATACAGGGGCTAGCCAAAAACATTCAGTACTTC
TRBJ2-2 | . | TRBD2 | TRBV11-3 | CASSLERRDRRGDFDPGELFF | TGTGCCAGCAGCTTAGAGAGAAGGGATAGACGGGGGGACTTCGATCCCGGGGAGCTGTTTTTT
TRBJ2-7 | . | TRBD1 | TRBV30 | CAWRGGTGFHEQYF | TGTGCCTGGAGGGGGGGGACAGGGTTCCACGAGCAGTACTTC
TRBJ1-2 | . | TRBD1 | TRBV6-5 | CASRGQGYYGYTF | TGTGCCAGCAGGGGACAGGGTTACTATGGCTACACCTTC
TRBJ2-1 | . | . | TRBV14 | CASSQDHGASYNEQFF | TGTGCCAGCAGCCAAGATCATGGGGCCTCCTACAATGAGCAGTTCTTC
TRBJ1-1 | . | TRBD1 | TRBV4-2 | CASSPGQMDTEAFF | TGTGCCAGCAGCCCGGGACAGATGGACACTGAAGCTTTCTTT
TRBJ2-2 | . | TRBD1 | TRBV4-1 | CASSQKGTGVNTGELFF | TGCGCCAGCAGCCAGAAAGGGACAGGGGTTAACACCGGGGAGCTGTTTTTT
TRBJ2-7 | once | . | TRBV18 | CASSPPKRSSYEQYF | TGTGCCAGCTCACCACCCAAGCGGAGTTCCTACGAGCAGTACTTC
TRBJ2-6 | . | . | TRBV20-1 | CSASLGANVLTF | TGCAGTGCTAGTCTAGGGGCCAACGTCCTGACTTTC
TRBJ1-3 | . | . | TRBV13 | CASSYSGTISSGNTIYF | TGTGCCAGCAGCTACTCCGGGACAATAAGCTCTGGAAACACCATATATTTT
TRBJ1-6 | few | TRBD1 | TRBV4-1 | CASRQTGTAYNSPLHF | TGCGCCAGCAGGCAAACCGGGACAGCATATAATTCACCCCTCCACTTT
TRBJ1-1 | . | . | TRBV10-3 | CAISEKDMNTEAFF | TGTGCCATCAGTGAGAAGGACATGAACACTGAAGCTTTCTTT